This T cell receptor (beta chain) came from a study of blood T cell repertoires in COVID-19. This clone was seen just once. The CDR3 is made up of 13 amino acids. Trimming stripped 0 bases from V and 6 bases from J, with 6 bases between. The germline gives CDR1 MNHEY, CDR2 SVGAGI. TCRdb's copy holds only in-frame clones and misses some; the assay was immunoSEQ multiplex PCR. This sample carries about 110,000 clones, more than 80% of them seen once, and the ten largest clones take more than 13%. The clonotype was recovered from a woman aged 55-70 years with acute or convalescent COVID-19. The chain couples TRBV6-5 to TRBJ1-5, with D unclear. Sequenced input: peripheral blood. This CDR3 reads CASSYSQVQPQHF. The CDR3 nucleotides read TGTGCCAGCAGTTACTCGCAGGTTCAGCCCCAGCATTTT.